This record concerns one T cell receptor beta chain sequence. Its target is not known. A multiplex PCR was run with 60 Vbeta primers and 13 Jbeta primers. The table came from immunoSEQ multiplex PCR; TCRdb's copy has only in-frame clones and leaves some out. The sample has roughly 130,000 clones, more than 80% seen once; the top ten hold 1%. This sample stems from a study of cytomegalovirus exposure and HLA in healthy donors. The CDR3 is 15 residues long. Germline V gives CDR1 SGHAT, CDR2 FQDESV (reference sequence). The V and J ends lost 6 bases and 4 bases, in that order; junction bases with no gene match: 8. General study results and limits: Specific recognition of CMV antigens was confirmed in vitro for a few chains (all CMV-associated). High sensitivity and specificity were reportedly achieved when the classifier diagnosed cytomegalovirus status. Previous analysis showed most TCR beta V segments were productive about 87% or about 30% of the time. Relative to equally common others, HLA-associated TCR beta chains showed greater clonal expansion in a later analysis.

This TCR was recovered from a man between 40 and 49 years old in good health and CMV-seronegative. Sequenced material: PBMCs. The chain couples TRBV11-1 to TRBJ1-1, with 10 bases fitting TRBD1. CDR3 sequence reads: CASRKLGQGITEAFF. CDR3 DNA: TGTGCCAGCAGGAAGTTGGGACAGGGGATCACTGAAGCTTTCTTT.